This T cell receptor (beta chain) was identified in a study of T cells after posttransplantation cyclophosphamide. At least ten counts were recorded for this clone. Germline CDR1 SQVTM, CDR2 ANQGSEA. This CDR3 has 13 residues. With V trimmed by 6 bases and J by 5 bases, 8 bases remained unmatched. The method was immunoSEQ multiplex PCR; TCRdb's version includes in-frame clones alone and lacks a portion of them. Singletons are absent from the sample, which has over 35,000 clones. The clonotype originates from a man between 45 and 60 years old in good health, CMV-negative, and a related stem cell transplant donor. This chain connects TRBV29-1 to TRBJ1-2, with 8 bases identical to TRBD1. Sequenced input: PBMCs. The DNA for the CDR3 is TGCAGCGTGGGGACAGGTGTGAGTTATGGCTACACCTTC. This gives the protein CSVGTGVSYGYTF.